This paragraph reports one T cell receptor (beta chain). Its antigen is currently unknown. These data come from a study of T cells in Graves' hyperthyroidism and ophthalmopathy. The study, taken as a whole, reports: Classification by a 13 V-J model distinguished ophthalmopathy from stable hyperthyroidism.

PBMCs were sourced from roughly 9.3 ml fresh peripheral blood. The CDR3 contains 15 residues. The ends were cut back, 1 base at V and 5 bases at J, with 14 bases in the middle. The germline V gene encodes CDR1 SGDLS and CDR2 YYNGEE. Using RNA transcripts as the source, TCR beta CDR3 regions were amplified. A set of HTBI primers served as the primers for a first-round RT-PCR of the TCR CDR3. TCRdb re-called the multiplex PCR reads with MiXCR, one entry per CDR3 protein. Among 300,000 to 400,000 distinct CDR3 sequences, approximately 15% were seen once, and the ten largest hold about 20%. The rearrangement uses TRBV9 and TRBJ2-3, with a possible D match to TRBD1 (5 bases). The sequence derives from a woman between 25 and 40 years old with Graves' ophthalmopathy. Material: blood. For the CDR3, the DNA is TGTGCCAGCAGCGTACGGCAGGGTGGTTTAGATACGCAGTATTTT. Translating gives CASSVRQGGLDTQYF. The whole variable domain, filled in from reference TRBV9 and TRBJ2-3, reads DSGVTQTPKHLITATGQRVTLRCSPRSGDLSVYWYQQSLDQGLQFLIQYYNGEERAKGNILERFSAQQFPDLHSELNLSSLELGDSALYFCASSVRQGGLDTQYFGPGTRLTVL.